The 24 T cell receptor beta chains given below trace back to one sample, sequenced in a study of blood T cells in healthy people across ages. Through a sample-barcoded 5' primer and a J-beta primer mix, a second PCR was run for roughly 6 to 12 cycles. TCRdb passed the 5' RACE reads through MiXCR, listing each CDR3 protein once. The repertoire holds around 2 million distinct CDR3 sequences, with roughly two fifths as singletons. Sequenced input: blood. These receptors all come from a human donor in good health.

The CDR3 DNA reads as TGTGCCATCAGTGGGCTCGACAGTACTCAAGAGACCCAGTACTTC. Protein sequence: CAISGLDSTQETQYF. V and J are TRBV10-3 and TRBJ2-5, with D possibly matching TRBD1 (5 bases). Germline V gene lookup returns CDR1 ENHRY and CDR2 SYGVKD. The V and J ends lost 4 bases and 2 bases respectively, with 14 bases between them. The CDR3 covers 15 residues.

This clonotype was recorded a few times. The genes are TRBV2 and TRBJ2-4; 7 bases are shared with TRBD1. The J call could be wrong; TRBJ2-7 is a better fit for the DNA end. Germline assignment: CDR1 SNHLY and CDR2 FYNNEI. This CDR3 comprises 14 residues. In DNA, the CDR3 is TGTGCCAGCACCAGGGACAGAGACTCCTACGAGCAGTACTTC. It yields the protein CASTRDRDSYEQYF.

This clonotype was counted between two and nine times. The gene calls are TRBV12-3 or TRBV12-4 and TRBJ1-1, with D possibly being TRBD1 (5 bases). The CDR3 totals 14 residues. Trimming took off 3 bases at V and 0 bases at J, with 8 bases between the two ends. CDR3 amino acids: CASSLGEMNTEAFF. CDR3 nucleotide sequence: TGTGCCAGCAGTTTGGGGGAAATGAACACTGAAGCTTTCTTT.

This clonotype was detected only a few times. J is TRBJ2-7 and V is TRBV5-1; D gene uncertain. CDR1 and CDR2 from the germline V gene are SGHRS and YFSETQ. The V end was cut by 4 bases, the J end by 5 bases, with 13 bases between. There are 13 residues in the CDR3. The CDR3 spells CASSRSLGDEQYF. The CDR3 DNA reads TGCGCCAGCAGCCGTAGTCTCGGAGACGAGCAGTACTTC.

CDR3 sequence (DNA): TGTGCCAGCAGCCAGGACAGGGGGCTTTTGTACGAGCAGTACTTC. Its translation is CASSQDRGLLYEQYF. The chain couples TRBV5-5 to TRBJ2-7, with 11 bases fitting TRBD1. The germline V gene encodes CDR1 SGHKS and CDR2 YYEKEE (reference sequence). Losses at the gene ends were 4 bases for V and 4 bases for J; bases not matched to a gene: 7. The CDR3 is 15 residues long. Variable domain in full (rest from reference TRBV5-5 and TRBJ2-7): DAGVTQSPTHLIKTRGQQVTLRCSPISGHKSVSWYQQVLGQGPQFIFQYYEKEERGRGNFPDRFSARQFPNYSSELNVNALLLGDSALYLCASSQDRGLLYEQYFGPGTRLTVT.

This clonotype turned up a few times. J is TRBJ1-6 and V is TRBV18; possible D gene TRBD1, 5 bases. Trimming removed 3 bases at V and 7 bases at J, with 16 bases between. CDR1 is KGHSH and CDR2 is LQKENI in the germline V gene. This CDR3 region has 16 residues. The CDR3 coding sequence is TGTGCCAGCTCACCCCCGGGGGGGACCGACAATTCACCCCTCCACTTT. This codes for CASSPPGGTDNSPLHF.

V is TRBV12-3 or TRBV12-4 and J is TRBJ2-2; 7 bases are shared with TRBD1. There are 15 residues in the CDR3. Trimming at V came to 7 bases and at J to 5 bases, leaving 10 bases not matched to a gene. CDR3 nucleotide sequence: TGTGCCAGCACTCATGACAGGGTGAAAACCGGGGAGCTGTTTTTT. This translates into CASTHDRVKTGELFF.

Concerning this clonotype itself: This may arise from a read error, as a much more abundant clone is one base away. The rearrangement links TRBV18 to TRBJ2-7; maybe TRBD2 (5 bases). In germline, CDR1 is KGHSH, CDR2 LQKENI. This CDR3 has 13 amino acids. DNA for the CDR3: TGTGCCGGCTCCTCATCCGGGGCCTACGAGCAGTACTTC. This encodes CAGSSSGAYEQYF.

This chain joins TRBV7-3 and TRBJ1-6, with TRBD1 as a possible D gene (6 bases). Trimming stripped 6 bases from V and 6 bases from J, with 12 bases between. Germline CDR1 is SGHTA and CDR2 is FQGTGA. This CDR3 comprises 14 residues. CDR3 amino acids: CASSCGGLNSPLHF. CDR3 coding DNA: TGTGCCAGCAGTTGCGGGGGCCTTAATTCACCCCTCCACTTT.

The chain carries TRBV6-6 and TRBJ1-1; D is perhaps TRBD1 (5 bases). Germline CDR1 is MNHNY and CDR2 is SVGAGI (reference sequence). Trimming took off 2 bases at V and 2 bases at J, with 15 bases between the two ends. This CDR3 contains 16 residues. CDR3 nucleotides: TGTGCCAGCAGTTACGGGGCAGGGTTTGAAAACACTGAAGCTTTCTTT. This gives the protein CASSYGAGFENTEAFF.

This clonotype came up a few times. The chain uses TRBV20-1 and TRBJ1-2; a possible D gene is TRBD1 (5 bases). Deletions cut 6 bases from V and 0 bases from J, with 11 bases between. This CDR3 has 13 amino acids. Germline V gene data show CDR1 as DFQATT and CDR2 as SNEGSKA (reference sequence). CDR3: CSAKAGANYGYTF. CDR3 coding DNA: TGCAGTGCCAAAGCGGGGGCTAACTATGGCTACACCTTC.

The gene calls are TRBV11-1 and TRBJ1-2, with 7 bases lining up with TRBD1. Trimming took 7 bases from V and 4 from J; bases not matched to a gene: 12. Germline values: CDR1 SGHAT, CDR2 FQDESV (reference sequence). The CDR3 contains 15 residues. The CDR3 sequence is CASTQNRGGGYGYTF. In DNA form, the CDR3 reads TGTGCCAGCACCCAAAACAGGGGAGGCGGCTATGGCTACACCTTC.

This sequence joins TRBV7-9 and TRBJ2-1; D is possibly TRBD2 (5 bases). In germline, CDR1 is SEHNR, CDR2 FQNEAQ (reference sequence). V shed 4 bases and J shed 8 bases, with 18 bases lying between them. The CDR3 loop spans 15 amino acids. DNA for the CDR3: TGTGCCAGCAGCTCCATACTAGTTGTCTTAGATGAGCAGTTCTTC. Residues: CASSSILVVLDEQFF.

The V and J genes are TRBV12-3 or TRBV12-4 and TRBJ1-2; TRBD1 aligns across 9 bases. This CDR3 is built from 15 residues. The ends lost 6 bases at V and 3 bases at J; junction bases unmatched: 8. Here the CDR3 DNA reads TGTGCCAGCAGGGCCTCGGGACAGGGATACTATGGCTACACCTTC. It translates to CASRASGQGYYGYTF.

This clonotype was seen a few times. The V and J genes are TRBV20-1 and TRBJ2-3; D not certain. This CDR3 contains 14 residues. Germline CDR1 reads DFQATT; CDR2 reads SNEGSKA (reference sequence). V lost 0 bases and J lost 2, with 9 bases in between. CDR3 region: CSARDPQNTDTQYF. The CDR3 nucleotides read TGCAGTGCTAGAGACCCACAGAACACAGATACGCAGTATTTT.

The genes are TRBV4-3 and TRBJ1-2, with D perhaps matching TRBD1 (5 bases). Germline V gene lookup returns CDR1 LGHNA and CDR2 YSLEER. There are 15 residues in the CDR3. V lost 0 bases, J lost 6 bases, and 14 bases lay in between. CDR3 loop: CASSQDVGWGHGYTF. CDR3 bases: TGCGCCAGCAGCCAAGATGTGGGTTGGGGACATGGCTACACCTTC.

This chain links TRBV12-3 or TRBV12-4 with TRBJ1-6; 7 positions match TRBD1. The CDR3 has 15 residues. The J segment lost 3 bases and the V segment lost 5 bases, leaving 4 bases of the junction unmatched. The CDR3 nucleotides are TGTGCCAGCAGTAACCGGGACAGCTATAATTCACCCCTCCACTTT. Protein sequence: CASSNRDSYNSPLHF.

The CDR3 is CASSDTGITSETQYF. The CDR3 DNA sequence: TGTGCCAGCAGCGACACAGGGATCACCTCAGAGACCCAGTACTTC. The chain employs TRBV7-2 and TRBJ2-4, with a weak D call TRBD1 (6 bases). TRBJ2-5 matches the DNA end more closely, so the J call is doubtful. Looked up from germline, CDR1 is SGHTA and CDR2 is FQGNSA. This CDR3 spans 15 amino acids.

The rearrangement uses TRBV10-3 and TRBJ1-1; TRBD1 aligns across 7 bases. This CDR3 region has 15 residues. Germline lookup yields CDR1 ENHRY and CDR2 SYGVKD. With V trimmed by 8 bases and J by 4 bases, 13 bases remained unmatched. The CDR3 reads CAISDRVGFATEAFF. CDR3 coding DNA: TGTGCCATCTCCGACAGGGTGGGGTTTGCCACTGAAGCTTTCTTT.

The chain carries TRBV5-6 and TRBJ1-5, with D maybe TRBD1 (5 bases). V was shortened by 5 bases and J by 0 bases, with 12 bases between the two germline ends. CDR1 SGHDT and CDR2 YYEEEE come from the germline V gene. The CDR3 totals 15 residues. The CDR3 spells CASRRWGASNQPQHF. The CDR3 bases are TGTGCCAGCAGACGCTGGGGCGCTAGCAATCAGCCCCAGCATTTT.

This clonotype was recorded a few times. CDR3 in DNA: TGCGCCAGCAGCCAATGGTCTGGGGCCAACGTCCTGACTTTC. Translation gives CASSQWSGANVLTF. The chain combines TRBV4-1 with TRBJ2-6; D unclear. The germline V and J ends were trimmed by 2 bases and 1 base, with 3 bases remaining between them. CDR1 and CDR2 (germline): MGHRA, YSYEKL. This CDR3 is built from 14 residues.

This clonotype has a handful of counts. The genes are TRBV28 and TRBJ2-1; 8 bases fit TRBD2. V shed 3 bases and J 6 bases; nucleotides not matched to a gene: 10. This CDR3 has 16 residues. Germline assignment: CDR1 MDHEN and CDR2 SYDVKM. The DNA of the CDR3 is TGTGCCAGCAGTTTCTATTATACGGGGGGGCCCAATGAGCAGTTCTTC. It translates to CASSFYYTGGPNEQFF.

This clonotype appeared a few times. The rearrangement uses TRBV6-2 or TRBV6-3 and TRBJ2-1, with 7 bases lining up with TRBD2. The CDR3 contains 15 residues. J was trimmed by 5 bases and V by 4 bases; bases with no gene match: 8. CDR1 and CDR2 from the germline V gene are MNHEY and SVGEGT. CDR3 DNA: TGTGCCAGCAGTTCTTCCCGGGACTACCACAATGAGCAGTTCTTC. Protein product: CASSSSRDYHNEQFF.

The chain joins TRBV7-3 to TRBJ2-1; 9 bases align to TRBD2. Germline CDR1 SGHTA, CDR2 FQGTGA. With 5 bases clipped from V and 8 bases from J, the junction kept 10 bases outside the gene matches. The CDR3 length is 15 residues. In nucleotides, the CDR3 is TGTGCCAGCAGCCCGGTGGGCGGGGGGGGCGATGAGCAGTTCTTC. Its protein product is CASSPVGGGGDEQFF.